This TCR beta chain was profiled in a study of T-cell memory formation after mild COVID-19. This clonotype showed up many times. MiXCR was run by TCRdb on the 5' RACE reads, yielding one entry per CDR3 protein. The sample has about 390,000 distinct CDR3 sequences, about a sixth seen once. The clonotype was recovered from a man aged 18 to 30 who had mild COVID-19 (a few samples of this study predate the infection). Cell type and time point are not known. Sequenced sample: PBMCs or a T cell subset sorted from them (not recorded which).

The CDR3 sequence: CASSPGTVYNSPLHF. The CDR3 coding sequence is TGTGCCAGCAGCCCCGGGACAGTCTATAATTCACCCCTCCACTTT. V gene TRBV12-3 or TRBV12-4 combines with J gene TRBJ1-6; TRBD1 matches 7 bases. The CDR3 is 15 residues long. V shed 6 bases, J shed 3 bases, and the junction held 5 bases outside the gene matches.